The 2 T cell receptor beta chains below all came from one sample that was sequenced in a study of shared clonotypes between healthy human individuals. Profiling relied on immunoSEQ multiplex PCR, and the TCRdb table lists in-frame clones only, not all of them. This table has more than 2 million clones, over 85% appearing once. Naive CD8 cells lacked CD45RO, underwent positive selection for CCR7 and left out terminally differentiated effector memory CD45RA+ cells. The sample taken for sequencing was naive CD8+ T cells from PBMCs. These TCRs come from a man aged 18 to 29 in good health. Some clones in this sample may be carry-over from other donors' samples.

The gene calls are TRBV7-8 and TRBJ2-1, with no clear D. The CDR3 runs to 12 residues. V lost 1 base to trimming and J lost 9 bases, with 7 bases between them. CDR1 and CDR2 (germline): SGHVS, FQNEAQ. The CDR3 region is CASSLVSREQFF. The CDR3 nucleotides are TGTGCCAGCAGCTTAGTTTCCCGTGAGCAGTTCTTC.

The genes are TRBV6-1 and TRBJ1-5; D remains unclear. CDR1 is MNHNS, CDR2 SASEGT, per germline. This CDR3 region has 17 residues. Trimming cost V 2 bases and J 0 bases, with 14 bases left between them. The CDR3: CASSESRWRASNQPQHF. The CDR3, as DNA: TGTGCCAGCAGTGAATCCAGGTGGCGGGCTAGCAATCAGCCCCAGCATTTT.